This record looks at one TCR beta chain sequence and its context. The data stem from a study of cytomegalovirus exposure and HLA in healthy donors. Trimming at V came to 7 bases and at J to 9 bases, leaving 11 bases not matched to a gene. Germline CDR1 LNHDA, CDR2 SQIVND (reference sequence). This CDR3 is built from 15 residues. The PCR contained 60 Vbeta and 13 Jbeta primers. Clones were sequenced by immunoSEQ multiplex PCR, and TCRdb holds only the in-frame ones, with some missing. The sample lists 130,000 to 150,000 clones, about 86% occurring once. This chain links TRBV19 with TRBJ2-1; 11 nucleotides agree with TRBD2. Sequenced input: PBMCs. This TCR was sampled from a man in his forties in good health and CMV-seropositive. The CDR3, as DNA: TGTGCCAGTAAAGGGGGGCTAGCGGGAGGAGGTGAGCAGTTCTTC. It translates to CASKGGLAGGGEQFF.